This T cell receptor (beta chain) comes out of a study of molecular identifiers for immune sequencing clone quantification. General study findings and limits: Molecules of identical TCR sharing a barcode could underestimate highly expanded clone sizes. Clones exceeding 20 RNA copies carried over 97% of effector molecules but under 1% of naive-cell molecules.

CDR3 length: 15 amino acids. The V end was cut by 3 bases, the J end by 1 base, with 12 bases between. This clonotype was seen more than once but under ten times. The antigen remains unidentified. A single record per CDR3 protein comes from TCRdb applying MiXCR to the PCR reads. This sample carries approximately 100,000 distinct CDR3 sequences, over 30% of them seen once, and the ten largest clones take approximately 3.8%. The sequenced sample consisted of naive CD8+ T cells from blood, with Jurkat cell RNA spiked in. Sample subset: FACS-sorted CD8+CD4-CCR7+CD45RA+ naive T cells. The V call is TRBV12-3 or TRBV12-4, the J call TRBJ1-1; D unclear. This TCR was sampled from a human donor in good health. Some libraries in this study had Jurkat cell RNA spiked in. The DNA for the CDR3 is TGTGCCAGCAGTTTCACAAGTTTGGGGAACACTGAAGCTTTCTTT. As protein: CASSFTSLGNTEAFF.